The 11 T cell receptor beta chains listed next were all sequenced from one sample in a study of blood T cell repertoires in COVID-19 (dated by TCRdb to the early 2020s). The library was obtained by the immunoSEQ multiplex PCR assay. In TCRdb, the immuneACCESS table is reduced to in-frame sequences with V and J assigned. These tables do not hold every clone; where another copy was compared, an unresolved V gene accounts for under half, and the others remain unexplained. The sample includes roughly 160,000 clones, with around 80% observed a single time. Less than 3% of the sample rests with the top ten. The sample comprised peripheral blood. These receptors were collected from a woman aged 60-70 years with acute or convalescent COVID-19.

The gene calls are TRBV4-2 and TRBJ2-1; 12 bases agree with TRBD2. After removal of 3 bases from V and 7 bases from J, the junction contained 7 bases not matched to a gene. CDR1 is LGHNA, CDR2 YNFKEQ, per germline. The CDR3 extends over 16 amino acids. The CDR3 DNA reads TGTGCCAGCAGCCAGGAAACTAGCGGGGGGCAGAATGAGCAGTTCTTC. The encoded protein is CASSQETSGGQNEQFF.

CDR3 DNA sequence: TGTGCCAGCAGTTTCAGAGGCTACGAGCAGTACTTC. Residues: CASSFRGYEQYF. V and J are TRBV12-3 or TRBV12-4 and TRBJ2-7, with unresolved D. V lost 3 bases and J 3 bases, leaving 6 bases between the germline ends. The CDR3 totals 12 residues.

The genes are TRBV5-8 and TRBJ2-5; 10 nucleotides line up with TRBD1. This CDR3 spans 14 amino acids. CDR1 and CDR2 from the germline V gene are SGHTS and YDEGEE. V lost 5 bases and J lost 5; bases outside the gene matches: 6. CDR3 sequence: CASRRQGAGETQYF. The CDR3 bases are TGTGCCAGCAGGCGACAGGGGGCTGGGGAGACCCAGTACTTC.

The chain has TRBV19 and TRBJ1-6; D remains unclear. The V gene lost 10 bases and the J gene lost 0 bases, with 10 bases spanning the gap. CDR1 and CDR2 (germline): LNHDA, SQIVND (reference sequence). The CDR3 consists of 14 residues. This CDR3 reads CATTWSSYNSPLHF. CDR3 in DNA: TGTGCCACCACGTGGAGCTCCTATAATTCACCCCTCCACTTT.

Regarding this clone: The junction departs from germline at one end; a sequencing error may be responsible. This chain uses TRBV7-7 with TRBJ2-2; D is unresolved. The germline CDR1 and CDR2 sequences are SSHAT and FNYEAQ (reference sequence). The CDR3 consists of 14 residues. CDR3 sequence: CASSLSSYRGELFF. Written as DNA, the CDR3 is TGTGCTAGCAGCTTGTCGTCCTATCGAGGGGAGCTGTTTTTT.

V is TRBV15 and J is TRBJ1-5, with D perhaps matching TRBD1 (6 bases). The CDR3 runs to 16 residues. Germline-derived CDR1 and CDR2 are LNHNV and YYDKDF (reference sequence). The ends were cut back, 3 bases at V and 2 bases at J, with 14 bases in the middle. The CDR3 sequence is CATSRGGASGNQPQHF. The CDR3 region has the DNA TGTGCCACCAGCAGGGGGGGGGCCTCGGGCAATCAGCCCCAGCATTTT.

This clone has more than one count but fewer than ten. V and J are TRBV3-1 (or the pseudogene TRBV3-2) and TRBJ2-3; D is unclear. The germline V gene encodes CDR1 LGHDT and CDR2 YNNKEL (reference sequence). V lost 0 bases, J lost 3 bases, and 10 bases lay in between. The CDR3 has 15 residues. CDR3 sequence (DNA): TGTGCCAGCAGCCAAGAAGCAGGCATAACAGATACGCAGTATTTT. This encodes CASSQEAGITDTQYF.

The chain employs TRBV24-1 and TRBJ2-6, with TRBD1 as a possible D gene (7 bases). Deletions cut 9 bases from V and 3 bases from J, with 11 bases between. Germline-derived CDR1 and CDR2 are KGHDR and SFDVKD. The CDR3 is 14 residues long. CDR3 residues: CATQGGDGANVLTF. In nucleotides, the CDR3 is TGTGCCACCCAGGGGGGAGATGGGGCCAACGTCCTGACTTTC.

V and J are TRBV25-1 and TRBJ1-3; D is perhaps TRBD1 (5 bases). The CDR3 runs to 14 residues. V was cut by 7 bases and J by 4 bases, with 14 bases left in between. Germline lookup yields CDR1 MGHDK and CDR2 SYGVNS. The chain's CDR3 is CASTPPGGGNTIYF. The DNA of the CDR3 is TGTGCCAGCACCCCTCCGGGGGGAGGAAACACCATATATTTT.

This chain connects TRBV10-1 to TRBJ2-5, with a possible D match to TRBD1 (6 bases). V lost 6 bases and J lost 4, with 18 bases in between. Germline CDR1 reads WNHNN; CDR2 reads SYGVQD (reference sequence). The CDR3 length is 15 residues. CDR3 region: CASSRDTLGGETQYF. The DNA for the CDR3 is TGCGCCAGCAGCCGGGACACCCTTGGGGGAGAGACCCAGTACTTC.

V is TRBV7-2 and J is TRBJ2-2; 13 positions agree with TRBD2. This CDR3 contains 16 residues. Germline-derived CDR1 and CDR2 are SGHTA and FQGNSA. The ends lost 5 bases at V and 4 bases at J; junction bases unmatched: 4. The CDR3 region is CASSPTSGGSTGELFF. The CDR3 DNA sequence: TGTGCCAGCAGCCCGACTAGCGGGGGGTCCACCGGGGAGCTGTTTTTT. Filled out from reference TRBV7-2 and TRBJ2-2, the complete variable domain reads GAGVSQSPSNKVTEKGKDVELRCDPISGHTALYWYRQSLGQGLEFLIYFQGNSAPDKSGLPSDRFSAERTGGSVSTLTIQRTQQEDSAVYLCASSPTSGGSTGELFFGEGSRLTVL.